Given below is one T cell receptor (beta chain) in context. Measured with immunoSEQ multiplex PCR; TCRdb has only the in-frame clones, and not every one. Here the sample spans approximately 230,000 clones, around 88% being singletons. These data belong to a study of blood T cell repertoires in COVID-19. Looking at the study overall: Samples taken during acute and convalescent COVID-19 were collected in the United States, Italy and Spain. PBMCs, B-cell-depleted T cells, or T cells provided the cDNA or gDNA that made up the material.

Participant reports of clinical history set cohort assignment. The CDR3 spans 13 residues. Germline V lookup: CDR1 LNHDA, CDR2 SQIVND (reference sequence). V lost 8 bases and J lost 8, with 17 bases in between. The sample consisted of PBMCs or T cells enriched from blood (not recorded which). This receptor was taken from a woman aged 45-60 years with acute COVID-19. The chain combines TRBV19 with TRBJ2-3; D perhaps matches TRBD1 (7 bases). The CDR3 bases are TGTGCCAGTCGACTGGGTCAGGGGGGTACGCAGTATTTT. Protein product: CASRLGQGGTQYF.